This TCR beta chain was obtained from a study of T cells after yellow fever vaccination. TCRdb itself ran the 5' RACE reads through MiXCR, one entry per CDR3 protein. The table shows 310,000 or so distinct CDR3 sequences, with more than 3% occurring only once. This clonotype occurred a few times. The CDR3 is made up of 16 amino acids. Germline CDR1 reads MGHRA; CDR2 reads YSYEKL. V gave up 1 base and J gave up 3 bases; unmatched junction bases: 6. The sequence was obtained from a man in his late teens or twenties who received the YFV17D yellow fever vaccine. The material sequenced was PBMCs, taken on the day of the yellow fever booster vaccination. V and J are TRBV4-1 and TRBJ2-5, with 9 bases fitting TRBD1. CDR3 protein: CASSQGGTGQEETQYF. The CDR3 bases are TGCGCCAGCAGCCAAGGGGGGACAGGGCAAGAAGAGACCCAGTACTTC.